These 27 T cell receptor beta chains were sequenced from one sample in a study of blood T cell repertoires in COVID-19. Repertoires were generated with immunoSEQ multiplex PCR, while TCRdb's copy carries only in-frame clones and drops some. Here the sample spans 150,000 to 160,000 clones, about 80% being singletons. Material for sequencing was peripheral blood. Receptors originate from a man between 60 and 75 years old with acute or convalescent COVID-19.

The V gene is TRBV7-8, the J gene TRBJ2-7; 7 bases match TRBD1. Trimming took 5 bases from V and 7 from J; bases not matched to a gene: 11. The CDR3 length is 14 residues. Germline CDR1 and CDR2: SGHVS and FQNEAQ. The CDR3 spells CASSRGGLIGEQYF. CDR3 sequence (DNA): TGTGCCAGCAGCCGAGGGGGCCTTATTGGGGAGCAGTACTTC.

V usage is TRBV5-1 and J usage is TRBJ2-3, with D unresolved. This CDR3 spans 14 amino acids. V shed 5 bases and J shed 0 bases, with 10 bases lying between them. CDR1 is SGHRS, CDR2 YFSETQ, per germline. The CDR3 DNA reads TGCGCCAGCAGTCAAGCGACTAGCACAGATACGCAGTATTTT. Its translation is CASSQATSTDTQYF.

The chain carries TRBV5-1 and TRBJ1-2; 9 bases are a match to TRBD1. V was pared by 4 bases and J by 5 bases, with 6 bases of the junction left unmatched. This CDR3 comprises 14 residues. CDR1 and CDR2 from the germline V gene are SGHRS and YFSETQ. In DNA form, the CDR3 reads TGCGCCAGCAGCCAGGACAGGGGAGGGTATGGCTACACCTTC. Residues: CASSQDRGGYGYTF.

This clone was found a few times. The genes are TRBV28 and TRBJ1-2; TRBD1 matches at 8 bases. Germline lookup yields CDR1 MDHEN and CDR2 SYDVKM. After removal of 2 bases from V and 7 bases from J, the junction contained 9 bases not matched to a gene. The CDR3 sequence is 15 residues long. The CDR3: CASSLTGGQGSGYTF. For the CDR3, the DNA is TGTGCCAGCAGTTTAACCGGTGGACAGGGAAGTGGCTACACCTTC.

The rearrangement uses TRBV5-1 and TRBJ2-7; possibly TRBD1 for D (6 bases). There are 13 residues in the CDR3. Germline V gene lookup returns CDR1 SGHRS and CDR2 YFSETQ. The ends were cut back, 2 bases at V and 6 bases at J, with 12 bases in the middle. The CDR3 reads CASSFVEGGEQYF. DNA of the CDR3: TGCGCCAGCAGCTTTGTAGAAGGGGGCGAGCAGTACTTC.

The chain links TRBV24-1 to TRBJ2-1; D is unresolved. Trimming took 1 base from V and 0 from J, leaving 3 bases between them. The CDR3 extends over 14 amino acids. Germline CDR1 and CDR2: KGHDR and SFDVKD. Written as DNA, the CDR3 is TGTGCCACCAGTGATTTCAGCTCCTACAATGAGCAGTTCTTC. It encodes CATSDFSSYNEQFF.

The chain joins TRBV7-2 to TRBJ1-4; the match to TRBD1 covers 9 bases. The V and J ends lost 1 base and 10 bases, in that order; junction bases with no gene match: 7. Germline values: CDR1 SGHTA, CDR2 FQGNSA. The CDR3 loop spans 15 amino acids. In DNA form, the CDR3 reads TGTGCCAGCAGCTTAGGAATGGACAGGGGTGGAAAACTGTTTTTT. Its protein product is CASSLGMDRGGKLFF.

CDR3 protein: CASSPLKRGVYNEQFF. The CDR3 coding sequence is TGTGCCAGCAGTCCCCTAAAGCGGGGGGTATACAATGAGCAGTTCTTC. J is TRBJ2-1 and V is TRBV28, with 9 bases that match TRBD2. The CDR3 has 16 amino acids. V gave up 5 bases and J gave up 4 bases; unmatched junction bases: 9. CDR1 and CDR2 (germline): MDHEN, SYDVKM. Drawing the rest from reference TRBV28 and TRBJ2-1, the complete variable domain is DVKVTQSSRYLVKRTGEKVFLECVQDMDHENMFWYRQDPGLGLRLIYFSYDVKMKEKGDIPEGYSVSREKKERFSLILESASTNQTSMYLCASSPLKRGVYNEQFFGPGTRLTVL.

This clone was detected only a few times. V is TRBV4-2 and J is TRBJ2-7; 8 nucleotides align to TRBD2. This CDR3 region has 15 residues. The germline CDR1 and CDR2 sequences are LGHNA and YNFKEQ. Germline trimming cut 4 bases from V and 1 base from J; bases unmatched to any gene: 6. The CDR3 is CASSRTSMTSYEQYF. As DNA, the CDR3 is TGTGCCAGCAGCCGGACTAGCATGACTTCCTACGAGCAGTACTTC.

V and J are TRBV14 and TRBJ2-7; D not certain. The CDR3 length is 12 residues. Germline V CDR1 and CDR2: SGHDN, FVKESK. V was shortened by 0 bases and J by 9 bases, with 9 bases between the two germline ends. CDR3: CASSQDRVGQYF. CDR3 bases: TGTGCCAGCAGCCAAGATAGAGTCGGGCAGTACTTC. The full variable domain, completed using reference TRBV14 and TRBJ2-7, is EAGVTQFPSHSVIEKGQTVTLRCDPISGHDNLYWYRRVMGKEIKFLLHFVKESKQDESGMPNNRFLAERTGGTYSTLKVQPAELEDSGVYFCASSQDRVGQYFGPGTRLTVT.

The chain employs TRBV19 and TRBJ1-5; 8 bases are shared with TRBD1. V gave up 4 bases and J gave up 2 bases; unmatched junction bases: 4. The CDR3 extends over 15 amino acids. From germline, CDR1 is LNHDA and CDR2 SQIVND (reference sequence). The CDR3 DNA is TGTGCCAGTAGTACCGCAGGGGGCCGCAATCAGCCCCAGCATTTT. Translated: CASSTAGGRNQPQHF.

This chain connects TRBV28 to TRBJ2-5, with TRBD2 matching over 10 bases. Germline CDR1 and CDR2: MDHEN and SYDVKM. This CDR3 is 16 amino acids long. V lost 6 bases to trimming and J lost 4 bases; unmatched junction nucleotides: 11. The CDR3 protein is CASSPYLAGERETQYF. The CDR3 DNA sequence: TGTGCCAGCAGCCCTTATCTAGCGGGAGAACGAGAGACCCAGTACTTC.

The J gene is TRBJ1-4, the V gene TRBV6-5; 9 bases fit TRBD1. J lost 5 bases, V lost 6 bases, and 4 bases had no gene match. This CDR3 contains 14 residues. Germline CDR1 and CDR2: MNHEY and SVGAGI. The CDR3 region has the DNA TGTGCCAGCAGCCGGACAGGGGACAATGAAAAACTGTTTTTT. Translating it yields CASSRTGDNEKLFF.

The genes are TRBV6-5 and TRBJ1-2; 8 nucleotides align to TRBD1. Germline-derived CDR1 and CDR2 are MNHEY and SVGAGI. The CDR3 consists of 15 residues. The V segment lost 4 bases and the J segment 5 bases; nucleotides outside the gene matches: 9. The CDR3 here is CASSLDPGGSYGYTF. CDR3 DNA: TGTGCCAGCAGTTTAGACCCAGGGGGCTCGTATGGCTACACCTTC.

The chain couples TRBV5-1 to TRBJ2-7, with 11 bases matching TRBD1. Germline V gene lookup returns CDR1 SGHRS and CDR2 YFSETQ. Losses at the gene ends were 4 bases for V and 6 bases for J; bases not matched to a gene: 9. The CDR3 extends over 15 amino acids. The CDR3 here is CASSQSGTGGSEQYF. As DNA, the CDR3 is TGCGCCAGCAGCCAATCCGGGACAGGGGGAAGCGAGCAGTACTTC.

The CDR3 protein is CASSPGQGDSGYTF. The CDR3 nucleotides read TGTGCCAGCAGCCCGGGACAGGGGGATAGCGGCTACACCTTC. This chain joins TRBV7-3 and TRBJ1-2, with TRBD1 matching over 11 bases. This CDR3 comprises 14 residues. The V gene's germline CDR1 is SGHTA and CDR2 FQGTGA. J was trimmed by 8 bases and V by 5 bases; bases with no gene match: 7. The full variable domain, in which reference TRBV7-3 and TRBJ1-2 provide the parts outside the CDR3, is GAGVSQTPSNKVTEKGKYVELRCDPISGHTALYWYRQSLGQGPEFLIYFQGTGAADDSGLPNDRFFAVRPEGSVSTLKIQRTERGDSAVYLCASSPGQGDSGYTFGSGTRLTVV.

This clone was recorded a few times. This chain joins TRBV5-1 and TRBJ1-1, with 9 positions matching TRBD1. The CDR3 has 16 amino acids. J gave up 0 bases and V 5 bases, and 8 bases lay outside the gene matches. CDR1 and CDR2 from the germline V gene are SGHRS and YFSETQ. In nucleotides, the CDR3 is TGCGCCAGCAGTGTGGACAGGGGTAGGCTGAACACTGAAGCTTTCTTT. This sequence encodes CASSVDRGRLNTEAFF.

Regarding this clone: The same CDR3 can be traced to other DNA sequences in this sample. V is TRBV28 and J is TRBJ2-1, with 11 bases aligning to TRBD2. The germline V gene encodes CDR1 MDHEN and CDR2 SYDVKM. The CDR3 is 15 amino acids. J lost 8 bases, V lost 2 bases, and 5 bases had no gene match. The CDR3 here is CASSLLAGGLDEQFF. DNA for the CDR3: TGTGCCAGCAGTTTACTAGCGGGAGGTTTAGATGAGCAGTTCTTC.

The gene calls are TRBV7-8 and TRBJ2-3; 8 positions match TRBD2. In germline, CDR1 is SGHVS, CDR2 FQNEAQ. The CDR3 contains 16 residues. The V gene end was trimmed by 0 bases and the J gene end by 5 bases; junction bases not matched to a gene: 7. The CDR3 DNA follows: TGTGCCAGCAGCTTAGCGTCGGGACTAGTTCGAGATACGCAGTATTTT. It encodes CASSLASGLVRDTQYF.

This clone was counted a single time. V usage is TRBV3-1 (or the pseudogene TRBV3-2) and J usage is TRBJ2-5; TRBD1 agrees at 9 bases. The CDR3 runs 15 residues. J was trimmed by 1 base and V by 4 bases; bases with no gene match: 4. Germline lookup yields CDR1 LGHDT and CDR2 YNNKEL (reference sequence). CDR3 nucleotide sequence: TGTGCCAGCAGCCCATCGGACAGGGGCCAAGAGACCCAGTACTTC. It specifies CASSPSDRGQETQYF.

V is TRBV19 and J is TRBJ1-1; 7 bases are shared with TRBD1. The germline gives CDR1 LNHDA, CDR2 SQIVND (reference sequence). V lost 11 bases and J lost 4; bases outside the gene matches: 4. This CDR3 is 11 amino acids long. In DNA form, the CDR3 reads TGTGCCGGCTGGACAGGCACTGAAGCTTTCTTT. It codes for CAGWTGTEAFF.

This chain connects TRBV15 to TRBJ2-5, with TRBD2 matching over 11 bases. The CDR3 is made up of 18 amino acids. Germline assignment: CDR1 LNHNV and CDR2 YYDKDF (reference sequence). V trimming: 5 bases; J trimming: 1 base; junction bases outside the gene matches: 12. The CDR3 DNA reads TGTGCCACCAGCGTCGCTAGGGGGCTAGCGGGGGGCCAAGAGACCCAGTACTTC. It specifies CATSVARGLAGGQETQYF.

The chain couples TRBV6-5 to TRBJ1-6; 8 bases fit TRBD1. V shed 0 bases and J 6 bases; nucleotides not matched to a gene: 4. This CDR3 comprises 16 residues. Germline V gene data show CDR1 as MNHEY and CDR2 as SVGAGI. The CDR3 protein is CASSYSSGGGNSPLHF. The CDR3 DNA is TGTGCCAGCAGTTACTCGTCAGGGGGCGGTAATTCACCCCTCCACTTT.

This clone was seen just once. The chain recombines TRBV7-3 with TRBJ2-7, with 9 bases identical to TRBD1. Germline V CDR1 and CDR2: SGHTA, FQGTGA. With 2 bases clipped from V and 3 bases from J, the junction kept 5 bases outside the gene matches. The CDR3 is 15 residues long. This CDR3 reads CASSLGAGQGYEQYF. Written as DNA, the CDR3 is TGTGCCAGCAGCTTAGGAGCGGGACAGGGCTACGAGCAGTACTTC. Complete variable domain (other parts from reference TRBV7-3 and TRBJ2-7): GAGVSQTPSNKVTEKGKYVELRCDPISGHTALYWYRQSLGQGPEFLIYFQGTGAADDSGLPNDRFFAVRPEGSVSTLKIQRTERGDSAVYLCASSLGAGQGYEQYFGPGTRLTVT.

The chain couples TRBV19 to TRBJ2-7; possible D gene TRBD2, 6 bases. Germline V CDR1 and CDR2: LNHDA, SQIVND (reference sequence). The CDR3 has 15 amino acids. Deletions cut 7 bases from V and 5 bases from J, with 21 bases between. The CDR3 bases are TGTGCCAGTACCCCAAAGCGGGCAGGGTCAGACGAGCAGTACTTC. Translating it yields CASTPKRAGSDEQYF.

V gene TRBV24-1 combines with J gene TRBJ2-3, with TRBD2 identical over 14 bases. In germline, CDR1 is KGHDR, CDR2 SFDVKD. The CDR3 length is 16 residues. Unmatched junction bases numbered 3, after V lost 6 bases and J lost 2 bases. The CDR3 here is CATSSTSGGVTDTQYF. The CDR3 DNA sequence: TGTGCCACCAGTTCGACTAGCGGGGGGGTCACAGATACGCAGTATTTT.

The J gene is TRBJ2-3, the V gene TRBV6-6; TRBD2 aligns across 10 bases. This CDR3 has 15 amino acids. CDR1 MNHNY and CDR2 SVGAGI come from the germline V gene (reference sequence). Germline trimming cut 5 bases from V and 2 bases from J; bases unmatched to any gene: 4. CDR3 in DNA: TGTGCCAGCAGTAGCGGGAGGGGTATCACAGATACGCAGTATTTT. The encoded protein is CASSSGRGITDTQYF.